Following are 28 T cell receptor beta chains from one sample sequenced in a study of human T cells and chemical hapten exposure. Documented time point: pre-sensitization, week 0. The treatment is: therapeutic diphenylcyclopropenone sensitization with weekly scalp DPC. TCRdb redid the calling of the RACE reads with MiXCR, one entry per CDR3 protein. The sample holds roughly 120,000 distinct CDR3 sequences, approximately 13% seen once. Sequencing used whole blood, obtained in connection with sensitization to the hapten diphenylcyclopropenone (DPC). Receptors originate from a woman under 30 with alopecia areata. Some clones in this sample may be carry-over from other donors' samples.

CDR3 DNA sequence: TGTGCCAGCTCACCGGGAGGATTCACCTCTGGGGCCAACGTCCTGACTTTC. Encoded protein: CASSPGGFTSGANVLTF. This chain connects TRBV18 to TRBJ2-6; a possible D gene is TRBD2 (6 bases). V dropped 3 bases and J dropped 0 bases, with 12 bases sitting between them. The CDR3 spans 17 residues. Germline V gives CDR1 KGHSH, CDR2 LQKENI.

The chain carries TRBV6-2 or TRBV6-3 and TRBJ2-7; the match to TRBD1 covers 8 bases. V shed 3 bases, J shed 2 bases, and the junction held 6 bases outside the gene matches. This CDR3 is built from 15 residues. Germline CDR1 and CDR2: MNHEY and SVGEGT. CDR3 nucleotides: TGTGCCAGCAGTTATGCTTGGACAGGGACCTACGAGCAGTACTTC. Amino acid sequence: CASSYAWTGTYEQYF.

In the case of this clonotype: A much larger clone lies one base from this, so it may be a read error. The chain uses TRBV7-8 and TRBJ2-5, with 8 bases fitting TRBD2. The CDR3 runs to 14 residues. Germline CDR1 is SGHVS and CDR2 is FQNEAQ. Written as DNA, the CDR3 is TGTGTCAGCAGCCGGGGGGGCAGGGAAGAGACCCAGTACTTC. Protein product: CVSSRGGREETQYF.

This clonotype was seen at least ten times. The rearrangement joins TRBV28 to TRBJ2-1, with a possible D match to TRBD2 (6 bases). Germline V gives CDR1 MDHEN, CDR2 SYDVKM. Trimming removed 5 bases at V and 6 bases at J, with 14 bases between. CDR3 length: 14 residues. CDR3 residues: CASSPPGLPNEQFF. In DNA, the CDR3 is TGTGCCAGCAGTCCGCCGGGACTTCCCAATGAGCAGTTCTTC.

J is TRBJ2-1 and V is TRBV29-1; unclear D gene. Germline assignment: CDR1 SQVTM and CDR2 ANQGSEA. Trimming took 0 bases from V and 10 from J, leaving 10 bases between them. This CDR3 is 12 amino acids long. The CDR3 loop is CSVEEFRQEQFF. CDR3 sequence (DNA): TGCAGCGTTGAAGAGTTCAGGCAGGAGCAGTTCTTC.

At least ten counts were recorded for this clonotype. The CDR3 sequence: CASTLGVGNEQFF. CDR3 bases: TGTGCCAGCACCCTTGGGGTGGGGAATGAGCAGTTCTTC. V usage is TRBV12-3 or TRBV12-4 and J usage is TRBJ2-1, with unresolved D. Trimming cost V 7 bases and J 7 bases, with 14 bases left between them. The CDR3 length is 13 residues.

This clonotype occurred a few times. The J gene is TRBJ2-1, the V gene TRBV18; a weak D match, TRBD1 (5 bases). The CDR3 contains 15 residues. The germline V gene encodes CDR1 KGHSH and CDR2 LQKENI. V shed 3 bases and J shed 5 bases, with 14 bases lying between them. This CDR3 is CASSPLAAGNNEQFF. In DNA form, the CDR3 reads TGTGCCAGCTCACCCCTGGCGGCAGGGAACAATGAGCAGTTCTTC.

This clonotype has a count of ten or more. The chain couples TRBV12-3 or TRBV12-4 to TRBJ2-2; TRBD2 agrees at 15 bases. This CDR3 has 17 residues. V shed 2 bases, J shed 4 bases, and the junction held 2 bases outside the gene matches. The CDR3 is CASSLRTSGGATGELFF. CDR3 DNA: TGTGCCAGCAGTTTAAGGACTAGCGGGGGGGCCACCGGGGAGCTGTTTTTT.

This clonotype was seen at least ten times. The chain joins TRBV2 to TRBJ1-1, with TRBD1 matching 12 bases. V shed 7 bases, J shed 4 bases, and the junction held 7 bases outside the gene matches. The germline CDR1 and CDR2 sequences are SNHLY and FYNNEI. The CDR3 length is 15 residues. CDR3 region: CASIGTGGKSTEAFF. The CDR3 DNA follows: TGTGCCAGCATAGGGACAGGGGGCAAGAGCACTGAAGCTTTCTTT.

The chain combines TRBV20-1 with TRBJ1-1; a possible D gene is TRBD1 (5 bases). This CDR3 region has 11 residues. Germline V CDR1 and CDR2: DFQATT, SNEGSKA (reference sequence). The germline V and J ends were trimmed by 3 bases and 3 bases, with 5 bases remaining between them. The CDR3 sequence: CSARGDTEAFF. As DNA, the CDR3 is TGCAGTGCTAGGGGGGACACTGAAGCTTTCTTT.

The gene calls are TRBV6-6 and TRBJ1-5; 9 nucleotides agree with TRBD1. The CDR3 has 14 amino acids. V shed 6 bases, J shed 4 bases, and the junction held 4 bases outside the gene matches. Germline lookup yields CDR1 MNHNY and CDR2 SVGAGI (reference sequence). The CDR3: CASRGQGRNQPQHF. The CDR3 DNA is TGTGCCAGCAGGGGACAGGGAAGAAATCAGCCCCAGCATTTT.

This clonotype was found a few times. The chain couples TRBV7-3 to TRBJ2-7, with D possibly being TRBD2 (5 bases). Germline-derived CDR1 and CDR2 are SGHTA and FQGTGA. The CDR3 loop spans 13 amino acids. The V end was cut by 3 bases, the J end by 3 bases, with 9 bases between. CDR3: CASSFGEGYEQYF. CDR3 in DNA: TGTGCCAGCAGCTTCGGGGAAGGCTACGAGCAGTACTTC.

Here the CDR3 DNA reads TGTGCCAGCAGCTTAAGGGGGTGGCTAGCGGGGCCCTACCAAGAGACCCAGTACTTC. It yields the protein CASSLRGWLAGPYQETQYF. The rearrangement links TRBV7-2 to TRBJ2-5, with 9 bases lining up with TRBD2. The CDR3 has 19 residues. Germline assignment: CDR1 SGHTA and CDR2 FQGNSA. Trimming took 2 bases from V and 0 from J; bases not matched to a gene: 13.

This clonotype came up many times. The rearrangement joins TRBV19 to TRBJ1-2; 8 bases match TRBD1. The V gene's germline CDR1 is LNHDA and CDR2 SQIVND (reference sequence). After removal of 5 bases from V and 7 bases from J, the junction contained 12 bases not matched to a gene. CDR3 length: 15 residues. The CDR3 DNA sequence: TGTGCCAGTAGTTTGCGACAGGGGTCCTCCCGTGGCTACACCTTC. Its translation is CASSLRQGSSRGYTF.

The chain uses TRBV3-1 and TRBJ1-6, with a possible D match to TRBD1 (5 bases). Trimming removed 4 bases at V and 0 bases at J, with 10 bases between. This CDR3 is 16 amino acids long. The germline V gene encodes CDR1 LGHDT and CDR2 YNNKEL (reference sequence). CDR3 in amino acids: CASSRDRYSYNSPLHF. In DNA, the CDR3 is TGTGCCAGCAGCCGGGACCGATACTCCTATAATTCACCCCTCCACTTT.

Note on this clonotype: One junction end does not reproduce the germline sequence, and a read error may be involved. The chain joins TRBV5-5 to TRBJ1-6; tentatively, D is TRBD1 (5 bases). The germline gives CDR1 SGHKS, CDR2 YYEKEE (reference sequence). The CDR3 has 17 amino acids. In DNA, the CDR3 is TGTGCCAGCAGCTTCGCCGTTAAGACAGCTTATAATTCACCCCTCTACTTT. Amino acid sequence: CASSFAVKTAYNSPLYF.

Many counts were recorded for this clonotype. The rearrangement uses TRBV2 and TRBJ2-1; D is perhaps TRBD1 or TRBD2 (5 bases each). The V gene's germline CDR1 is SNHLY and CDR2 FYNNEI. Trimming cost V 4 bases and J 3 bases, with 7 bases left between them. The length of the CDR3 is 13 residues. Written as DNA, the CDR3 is TGTGCCAGCAGTGGGGACCGCTACAATGAGCAGTTCTTC. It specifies CASSGDRYNEQFF. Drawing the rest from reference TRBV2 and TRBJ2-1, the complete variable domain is EPEVTQTPSHQVTQMGQEVILRCVPISNHLYFYWYRQILGQKVEFLVSFYNNEISEKSEIFDDQFSVERPDGSNFTLKIRSTKLEDSAMYFCASSGDRYNEQFFGPGTRLTVL.

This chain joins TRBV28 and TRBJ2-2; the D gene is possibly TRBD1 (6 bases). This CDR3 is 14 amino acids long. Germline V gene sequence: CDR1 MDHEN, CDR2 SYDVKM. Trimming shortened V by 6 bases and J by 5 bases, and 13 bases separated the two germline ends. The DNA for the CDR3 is TGTGCCAGCAGGACAGGCGGTGGGACCGGGGAGCTGTTTTTT. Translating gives CASRTGGGTGELFF.

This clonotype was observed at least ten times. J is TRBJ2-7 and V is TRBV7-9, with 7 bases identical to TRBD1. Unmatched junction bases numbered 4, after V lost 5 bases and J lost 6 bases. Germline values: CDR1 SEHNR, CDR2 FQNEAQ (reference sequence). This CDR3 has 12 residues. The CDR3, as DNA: TGTGCCAGCAGCGTACCAGGGGGCGAGCAGTACTTC. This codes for CASSVPGGEQYF.

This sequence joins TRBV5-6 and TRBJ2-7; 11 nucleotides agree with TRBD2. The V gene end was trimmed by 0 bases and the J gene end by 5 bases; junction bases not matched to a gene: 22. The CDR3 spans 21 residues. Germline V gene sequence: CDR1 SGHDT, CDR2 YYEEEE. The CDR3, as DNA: TGTGCCAGCAGCTTGGCGGCCAGGACTCGGGAGTCTAGCGGGGGGTACCACGAGCAGTACTTC. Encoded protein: CASSLAARTRESSGGYHEQYF.

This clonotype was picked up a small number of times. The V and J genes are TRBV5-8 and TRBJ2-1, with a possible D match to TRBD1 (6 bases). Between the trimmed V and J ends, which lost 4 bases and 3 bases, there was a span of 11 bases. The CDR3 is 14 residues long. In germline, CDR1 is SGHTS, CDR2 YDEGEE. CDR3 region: CASSNSRGYNEQFF. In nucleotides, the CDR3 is TGTGCCAGCAGCAACTCCAGGGGCTACAATGAGCAGTTCTTC.

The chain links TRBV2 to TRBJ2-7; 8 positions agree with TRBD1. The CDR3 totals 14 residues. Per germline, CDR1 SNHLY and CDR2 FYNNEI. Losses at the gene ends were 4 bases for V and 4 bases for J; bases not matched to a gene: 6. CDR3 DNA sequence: TGTGCCAGCAGTGCTAACAGGGGGAAGTACGAGCAGTACTTC. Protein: CASSANRGKYEQYF.

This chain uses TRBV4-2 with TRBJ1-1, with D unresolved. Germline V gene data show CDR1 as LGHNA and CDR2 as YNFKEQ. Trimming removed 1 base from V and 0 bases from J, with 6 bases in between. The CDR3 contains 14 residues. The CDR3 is CASSQGSLNTEAFF. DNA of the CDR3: TGTGCCAGCAGCCAAGGGAGCCTGAACACTGAAGCTTTCTTT.

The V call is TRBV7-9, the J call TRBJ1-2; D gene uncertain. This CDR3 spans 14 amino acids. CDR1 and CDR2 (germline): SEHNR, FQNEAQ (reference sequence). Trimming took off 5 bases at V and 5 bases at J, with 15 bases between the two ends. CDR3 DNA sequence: TGTGCCAGCAGCCCGTCGAAGGGATCATATGGCTACACCTTC. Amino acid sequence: CASSPSKGSYGYTF.

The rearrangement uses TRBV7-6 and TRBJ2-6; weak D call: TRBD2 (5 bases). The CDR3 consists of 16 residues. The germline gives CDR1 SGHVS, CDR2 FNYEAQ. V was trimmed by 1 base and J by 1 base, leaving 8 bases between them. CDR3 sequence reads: CASSLVGGSGANVLTF. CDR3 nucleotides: TGTGCCAGCAGCTTAGTTGGCGGGTCTGGGGCCAACGTCCTGACTTTC.

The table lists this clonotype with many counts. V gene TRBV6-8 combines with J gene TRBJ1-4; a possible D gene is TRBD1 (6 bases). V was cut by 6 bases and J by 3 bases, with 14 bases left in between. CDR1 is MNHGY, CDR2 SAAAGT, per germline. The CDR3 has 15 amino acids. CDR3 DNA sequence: TGTGCCAGCAGCCGCGACAGGTGGGCTAATGAAAAACTGTTTTTT. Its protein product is CASSRDRWANEKLFF.

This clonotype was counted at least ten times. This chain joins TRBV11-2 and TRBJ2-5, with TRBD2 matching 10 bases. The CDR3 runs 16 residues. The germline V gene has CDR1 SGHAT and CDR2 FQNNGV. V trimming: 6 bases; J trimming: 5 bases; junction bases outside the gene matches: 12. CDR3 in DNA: TGTGCCAGCAGTCGGGCTAGCGGGGGCCCGGCGGAGACCCAGTACTTC. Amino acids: CASSRASGGPAETQYF.

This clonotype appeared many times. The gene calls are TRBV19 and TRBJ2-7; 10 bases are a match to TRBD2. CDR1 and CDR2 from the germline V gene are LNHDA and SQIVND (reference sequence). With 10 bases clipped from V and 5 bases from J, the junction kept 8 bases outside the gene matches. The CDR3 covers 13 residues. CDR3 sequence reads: CATSPGLANEQYF. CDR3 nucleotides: TGTGCCACTTCCCCGGGACTAGCGAACGAGCAGTACTTC.